The table lists the clone carrying this T cell receptor (beta chain) with a few counts. This CDR3 region has 16 residues. CDR1 and CDR2 from the germline V gene are SEHNR and FQNEAQ (reference sequence). V lost 3 bases to trimming and J lost 4 bases, with 18 bases between them. This sample was included in a study of T cells after yellow fever vaccination. TCRdb analysed the 5' RACE reads with MiXCR anew, one entry per CDR3 protein. The data hold around 360,000 distinct CDR3 sequences, with more than 9% observed a single time. The chain couples TRBV7-9 to TRBJ2-5, with D tentatively TRBD1 (5 bases). The sequence was collected from a man in his late teens or twenties who received the YFV17D yellow fever vaccine. The sample consisted of PBMCs, taken on the day of the first yellow fever vaccination. The CDR3 protein is CASSLKEGVWGETQYF. For the CDR3, the DNA is TGTGCCAGCAGCTTGAAGGAAGGGGTTTGGGGAGAGACCCAGTACTTC.